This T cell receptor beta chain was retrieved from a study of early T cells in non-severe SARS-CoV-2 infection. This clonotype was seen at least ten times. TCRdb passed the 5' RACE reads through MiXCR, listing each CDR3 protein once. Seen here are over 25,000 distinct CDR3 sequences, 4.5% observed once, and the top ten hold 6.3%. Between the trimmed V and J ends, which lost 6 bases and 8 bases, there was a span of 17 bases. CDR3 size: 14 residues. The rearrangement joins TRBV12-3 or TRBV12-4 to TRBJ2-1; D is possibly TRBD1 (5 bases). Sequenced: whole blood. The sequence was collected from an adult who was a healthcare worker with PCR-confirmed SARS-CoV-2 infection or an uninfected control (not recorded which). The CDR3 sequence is CASSFSDSWYEQFF. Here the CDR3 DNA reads TGTGCCAGCAGCTTTTCAGACAGCTGGTATGAGCAGTTCTTC.